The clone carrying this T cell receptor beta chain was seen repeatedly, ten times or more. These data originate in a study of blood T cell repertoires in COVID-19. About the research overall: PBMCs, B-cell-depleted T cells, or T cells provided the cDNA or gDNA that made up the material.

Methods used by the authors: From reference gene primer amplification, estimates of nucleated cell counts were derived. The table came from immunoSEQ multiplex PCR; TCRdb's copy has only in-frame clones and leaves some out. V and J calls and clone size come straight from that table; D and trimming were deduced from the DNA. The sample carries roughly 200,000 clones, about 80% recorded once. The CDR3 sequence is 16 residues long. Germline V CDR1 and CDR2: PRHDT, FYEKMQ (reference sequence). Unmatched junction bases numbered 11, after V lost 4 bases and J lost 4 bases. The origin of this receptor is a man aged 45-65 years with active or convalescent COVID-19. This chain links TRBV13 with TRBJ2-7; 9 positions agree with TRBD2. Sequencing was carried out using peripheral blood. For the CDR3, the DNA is TGTGCCAGCAGCTCCTCCCGGGGACTAGCTTGGTACGAGCAGTACTTC. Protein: CASSSSRGLAWYEQYF.